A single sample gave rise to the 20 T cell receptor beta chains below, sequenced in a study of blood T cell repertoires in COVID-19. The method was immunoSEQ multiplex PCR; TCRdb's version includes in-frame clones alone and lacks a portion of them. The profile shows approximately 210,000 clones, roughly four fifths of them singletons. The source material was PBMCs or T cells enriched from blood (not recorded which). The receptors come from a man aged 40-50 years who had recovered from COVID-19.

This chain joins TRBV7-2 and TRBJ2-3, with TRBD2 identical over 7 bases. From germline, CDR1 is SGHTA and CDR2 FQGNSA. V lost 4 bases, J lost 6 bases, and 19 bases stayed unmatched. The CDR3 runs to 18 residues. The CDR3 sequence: CASSSPEIAGGSGDTQYF. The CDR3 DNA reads TGTGCCAGCAGCTCCCCGGAGATAGCGGGTGGCAGCGGGGATACGCAGTATTTT.

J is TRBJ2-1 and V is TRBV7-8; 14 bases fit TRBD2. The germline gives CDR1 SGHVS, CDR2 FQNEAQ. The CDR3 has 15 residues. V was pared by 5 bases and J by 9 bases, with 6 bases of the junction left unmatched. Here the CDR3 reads CASSRVTSGRAEQFF. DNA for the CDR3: TGTGCCAGCAGCCGAGTGACTAGCGGGAGGGCTGAGCAGTTCTTC.

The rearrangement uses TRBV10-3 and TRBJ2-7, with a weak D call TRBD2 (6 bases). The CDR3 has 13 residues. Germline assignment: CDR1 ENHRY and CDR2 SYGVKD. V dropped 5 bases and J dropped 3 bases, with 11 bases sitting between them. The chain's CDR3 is CAISLLGGYEQYF. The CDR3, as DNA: TGTGCCATCAGTCTCTTGGGGGGCTACGAGCAGTACTTC.

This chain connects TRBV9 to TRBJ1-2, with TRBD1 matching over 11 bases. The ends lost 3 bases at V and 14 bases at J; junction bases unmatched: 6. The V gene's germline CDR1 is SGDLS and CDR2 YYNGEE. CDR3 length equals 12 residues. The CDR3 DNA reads TGTGCCAGCAGCGCCTTGGACAGGGGGCAAACCTTC. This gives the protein CASSALDRGQTF.

The CDR3, as DNA: TGCGCCAGTACACACGGGAGGGCCTCGGGGAACACCATATATTTT. Its protein is CASTHGRASGNTIYF. This chain joins TRBV5-1 and TRBJ1-3; D ambiguous. The CDR3 is 15 residues long. The V gene lost 8 bases and the J gene lost 7 bases, with 22 bases spanning the gap. Germline V gene data show CDR1 as SGHRS and CDR2 as YFSETQ. The full variable domain, with the rest looked up from reference TRBV5-1 and TRBJ1-3, is KAGVTQTPRYLIKTRGQQVTLSCSPISGHRSVSWYQQTPGQGLQFLFEYFSETQRNKGNFPGRFSGRQFSNSRSEMNVSTLELGDSALYLCASTHGRASGNTIYFGEGSWLTVV.

CDR3 nucleotides: TGTGCCAGCAGCTCGCTAGGACTAGCTGCGCCCGGGGAGCTGTTTTTT. This codes for CASSSLGLAAPGELFF. This sequence joins TRBV11-2 and TRBJ2-2, with 8 bases that match TRBD2. CDR1 SGHAT and CDR2 FQNNGV come from the germline V gene. The V segment lost 4 bases and the J segment 6 bases; nucleotides outside the gene matches: 10. CDR3 length equals 16 residues.

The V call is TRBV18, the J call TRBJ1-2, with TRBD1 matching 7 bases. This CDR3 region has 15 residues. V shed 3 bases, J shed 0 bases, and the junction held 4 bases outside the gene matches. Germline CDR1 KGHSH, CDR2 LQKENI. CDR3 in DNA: TGTGCCAGCTCACCCCAGGGACAGCCTAACTATGGCTACACCTTC. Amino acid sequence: CASSPQGQPNYGYTF.

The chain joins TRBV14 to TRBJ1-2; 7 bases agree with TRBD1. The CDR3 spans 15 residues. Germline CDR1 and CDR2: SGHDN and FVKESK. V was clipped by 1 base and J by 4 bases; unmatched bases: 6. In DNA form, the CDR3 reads TGTGCCAGCAGCCAAGCCGAGGGGGCTGTCTATGGCTACACCTTC. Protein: CASSQAEGAVYGYTF.

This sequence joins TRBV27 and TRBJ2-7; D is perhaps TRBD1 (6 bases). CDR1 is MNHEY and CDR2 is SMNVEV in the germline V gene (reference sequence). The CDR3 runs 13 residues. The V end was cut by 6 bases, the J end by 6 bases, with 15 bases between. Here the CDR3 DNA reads TGTGCCAGCAGGGATACAGGGCGCGGCGAGCAGTACGTC. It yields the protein CASRDTGRGEQYV.

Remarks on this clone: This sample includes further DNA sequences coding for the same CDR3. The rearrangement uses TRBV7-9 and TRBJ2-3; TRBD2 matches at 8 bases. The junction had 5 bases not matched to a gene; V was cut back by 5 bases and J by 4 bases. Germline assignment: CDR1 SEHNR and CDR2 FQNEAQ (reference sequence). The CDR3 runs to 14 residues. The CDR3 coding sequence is TGTGCCAGCAGCCTTGAACTAGCGGCAGATACGCAGTATTTT. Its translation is CASSLELAADTQYF. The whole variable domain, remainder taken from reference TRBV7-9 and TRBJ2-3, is DTGVSQNPRHKITKRGQNVTFRCDPISEHNRLYWYRQTLGQGPEFLTYFQNEAQLEKSRLLSDRFSAERPKGSFSTLEIQRTEQGDSAMYLCASSLELAADTQYFGPGTRLTVL.

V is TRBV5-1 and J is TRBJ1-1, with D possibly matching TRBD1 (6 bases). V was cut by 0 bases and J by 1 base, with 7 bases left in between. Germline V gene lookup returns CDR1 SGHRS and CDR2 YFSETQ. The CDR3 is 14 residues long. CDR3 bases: TGCGCCAGCAGCTTGGAACAGGGGAACACTGAAGCTTTCTTT. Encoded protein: CASSLEQGNTEAFF.

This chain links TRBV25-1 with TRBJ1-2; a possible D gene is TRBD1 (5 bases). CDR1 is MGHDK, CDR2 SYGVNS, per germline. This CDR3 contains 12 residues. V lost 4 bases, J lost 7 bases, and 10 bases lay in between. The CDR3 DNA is TGTGCCAGCAGTGGACAGTCCAGTGGCTACACCTTC. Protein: CASSGQSSGYTF.

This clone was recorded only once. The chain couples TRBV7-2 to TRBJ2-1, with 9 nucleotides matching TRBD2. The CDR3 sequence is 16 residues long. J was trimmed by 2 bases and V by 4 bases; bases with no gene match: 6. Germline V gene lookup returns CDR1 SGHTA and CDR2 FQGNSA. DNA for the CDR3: TGTGCCAGCAGCTCGGGACTAGCCCCAGCCTACAATGAGCAGTTCTTC. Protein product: CASSSGLAPAYNEQFF.

Written as DNA, the CDR3 is TGTGCCAGCAGTTACCAGGGGCTAGCGGTCTCCTACGAGCAGTACTTC. Translated, it gives CASSYQGLAVSYEQYF. This rearrangement joins TRBV6-5 to TRBJ2-7, with a tentative D call TRBD2 (7 bases). Between the trimmed V and J ends, which lost 2 bases and 0 bases, there was a span of 14 bases. Germline V gives CDR1 MNHEY, CDR2 SVGAGI. The CDR3 is made up of 16 amino acids.

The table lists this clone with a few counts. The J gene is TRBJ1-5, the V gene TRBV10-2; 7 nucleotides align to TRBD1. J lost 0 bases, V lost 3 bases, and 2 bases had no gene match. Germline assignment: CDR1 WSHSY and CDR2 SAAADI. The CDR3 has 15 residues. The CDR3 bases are TGCGCCAGCAGTGACAGGGGGTATAGCAATCAGCCCCAGCATTTT. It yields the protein CASSDRGYSNQPQHF.

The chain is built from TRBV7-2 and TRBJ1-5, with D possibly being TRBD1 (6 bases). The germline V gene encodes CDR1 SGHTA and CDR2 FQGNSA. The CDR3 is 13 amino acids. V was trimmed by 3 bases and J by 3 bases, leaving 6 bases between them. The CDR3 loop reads CASSLGHNQPQHF. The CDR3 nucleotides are TGTGCCAGCAGCTTGGGACACAATCAGCCCCAGCATTTT.

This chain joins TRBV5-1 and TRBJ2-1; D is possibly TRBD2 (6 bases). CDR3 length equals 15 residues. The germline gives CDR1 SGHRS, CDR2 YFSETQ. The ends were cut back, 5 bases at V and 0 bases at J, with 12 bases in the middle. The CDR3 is CASRLAPSSYNEQFF. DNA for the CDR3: TGCGCCAGCAGGCTAGCGCCGAGCTCCTACAATGAGCAGTTCTTC.

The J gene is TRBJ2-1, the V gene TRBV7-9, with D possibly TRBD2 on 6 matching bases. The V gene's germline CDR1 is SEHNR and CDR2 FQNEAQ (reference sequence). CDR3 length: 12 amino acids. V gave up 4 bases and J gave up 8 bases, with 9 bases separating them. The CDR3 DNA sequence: TGTGCCAGCAGCTGGGGGGTGTATGAGCAGTTCTTC. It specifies CASSWGVYEQFF.

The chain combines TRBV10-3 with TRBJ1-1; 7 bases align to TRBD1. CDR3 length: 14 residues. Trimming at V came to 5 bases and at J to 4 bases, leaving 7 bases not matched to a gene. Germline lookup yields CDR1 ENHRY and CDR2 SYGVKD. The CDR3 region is CAISPSTGFTEAFF. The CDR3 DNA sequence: TGTGCCATCAGTCCATCGACAGGGTTCACTGAAGCTTTCTTT.

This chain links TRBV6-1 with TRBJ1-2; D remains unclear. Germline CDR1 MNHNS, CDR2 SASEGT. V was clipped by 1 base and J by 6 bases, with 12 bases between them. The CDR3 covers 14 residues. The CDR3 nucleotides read TGTGCCAGCAGTGAAGAGCCAGGAGGGAATGGCTACACCTTC. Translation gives CASSEEPGGNGYTF.